The T cell receptor (beta chain) described here comes from a study of shared clonotypes between healthy human individuals. V lost 0 bases and J lost 8, with 12 bases in between. The germline V gene encodes CDR1 SGDLS and CDR2 YYNGEE. The CDR3 is 14 residues long. Generated by immunoSEQ multiplex PCR, the TCRdb table keeps only in-frame clones and is missing some. The sample includes about 2.4 million clones, approximately 90% seen only once; the top ten take roughly 0.14%. This TCR was recovered from a young man in good health. The chain uses TRBV9 and TRBJ2-1, with a weak D call TRBD2 (6 bases). Sequenced: naive CD4+ T cells sorted from blood. The subset was: CD45RA+ positively selected. CDR3 amino acids: CASSVVAVPHEQFF. Written as DNA, the CDR3 is TGTGCCAGCAGCGTAGTAGCGGTTCCACATGAGCAGTTCTTC. The full variable domain, its missing parts supplied by reference TRBV9 and TRBJ2-1, is DSGVTQTPKHLITATGQRVTLRCSPRSGDLSVYWYQQSLDQGLQFLIQYYNGEERAKGNILERFSAQQFPDLHSELNLSSLELGDSALYFCASSVVAVPHEQFFGPGTRLTVL.